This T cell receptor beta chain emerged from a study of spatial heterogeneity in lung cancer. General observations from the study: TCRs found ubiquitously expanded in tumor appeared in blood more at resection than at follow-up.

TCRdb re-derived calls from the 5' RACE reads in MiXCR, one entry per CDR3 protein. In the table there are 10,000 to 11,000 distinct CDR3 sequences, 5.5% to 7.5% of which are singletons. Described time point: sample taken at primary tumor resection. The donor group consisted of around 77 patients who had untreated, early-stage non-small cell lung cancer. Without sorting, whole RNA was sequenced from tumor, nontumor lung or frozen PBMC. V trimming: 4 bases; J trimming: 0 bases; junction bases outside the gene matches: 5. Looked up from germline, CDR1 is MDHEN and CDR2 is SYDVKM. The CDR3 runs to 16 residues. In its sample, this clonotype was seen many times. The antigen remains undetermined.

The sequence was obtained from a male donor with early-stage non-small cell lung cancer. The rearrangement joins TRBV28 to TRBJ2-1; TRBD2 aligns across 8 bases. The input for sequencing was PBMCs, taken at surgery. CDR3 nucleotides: TGTGCCAGCAGTTCCCCTAGCGGGTCCTCCTACAATGAGCAGTTCTTC. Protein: CASSSPSGSSYNEQFF. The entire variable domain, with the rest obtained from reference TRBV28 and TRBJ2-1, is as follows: DVKVTQSSRYLVKRTGEKVFLECVQDMDHENMFWYRQDPGLGLRLIYFSYDVKMKEKGDIPEGYSVSREKKERFSLILESASTNQTSMYLCASSSPSGSSYNEQFFGPGTRLTVL.